This is a list of T cell receptor beta chains from one sample in a study of blood T cell repertoires in COVID-19. Profiled with immunoSEQ multiplex PCR; TCRdb holds only in-frame clones, not every one. The table includes 270,000 or so clones, roughly nine tenths detected once. The material sequenced was PBMCs or T cells enriched from blood (not recorded which). The origin of the receptors is a woman between 18 and 30 years old who had recovered from COVID-19. Both conserved end residues are part of each CDR3. Each record gives: clone size, V gene, D gene, J gene, CDR3 length, CDR3 DNA, CDR3 protein. The D gene is left open where the match is weak. Clone size, where shown, is once, few, many, or a class for clones that have expanded.

.	TRBV9	.	TRBJ2-1	15	TGTGCCAGCAGCCTAGGGGGAATGAGGGTACCTGAGCAGTTCTTC	CASSLGGMRVPEQFF
.	TRBV6-2/TRBV6-3	.	TRBJ2-7	14	TGTGCCAGCAGTTCTGGGCTCCTTCCCTACGAGCAGTACTTC	CASSSGLLPYEQYF
.	TRBV29-1	TRBD1	TRBJ1-1	18	TGCAGCGTTGATGGCTTAAACCGACAGGGAATACTCAACACTGAAGCTTTCTTT	CSVDGLNRQGILNTEAFF
once	TRBV4-3	.	TRBJ2-1	14	TGCGCCAGCAGCCAAGATGAACGGGCTAGCGTGCAGTTCTTC	CASSQDERASVQFF
.	TRBV19	.	TRBJ1-1	14	TGTGCCAGTAGTATGGCGGGGGCTGGGACTGAAGCTTTCTTT	CASSMAGAGTEAFF
few	TRBV5-5	TRBD1	TRBJ1-3	18	TGTGCCAGCAGTCTTGATACTGGGACAGGTGCGTCTGGAAACACCATATATTTT	CASSLDTGTGASGNTIYF
.	TRBV7-9	.	TRBJ2-7	12	TGTGCCAGCAGCCCGGACTTAGACGAGCAGTACTTC	CASSPDLDEQYF
.	TRBV5-4	TRBD1	TRBJ1-2	14	TGTGCCAGCAGCCCGGGACAGGCTAACTATGGCTACACCTTC	CASSPGQANYGYTF
.	TRBV24-1	TRBD1	TRBJ2-5	16	TGTGCCACCAGTGATTACACAGGGGGTTCGCAGGAGACCCAGTACTTC	CATSDYTGGSQETQYF
.	TRBV5-1	.	TRBJ2-4	16	TGCGCCAGCAGCTTGTGGGAGAACGAAGCCAAAAACATTCAGTACTTC	CASSLWENEAKNIQYF
once	TRBV5-1	.	TRBJ1-1	15	TGCGCCAGCAGCTTGGTCATGGGGGGTTACACTGAAGCTTTCTTT	CASSLVMGGYTEAFF
.	TRBV4-1	.	TRBJ1-1	16	TGCGCCAGCAGCCAAACGAGGGTATCGGCGAACACTGAAGCTTTCTTT	CASSQTRVSANTEAFF
.	TRBV7-2	.	TRBJ1-2	15	TGTGCCAGCAGCGCGCGAGAAGGATCGGGTTATGGCTACACCTTC	CASSAREGSGYGYTF
.	TRBV5-1	TRBD1	TRBJ1-5	15	TGCGCCAGCAGCCTTCCCCCGGGACAGAATCAGCCCCAGCATTTT	CASSLPPGQNQPQHF
once	TRBV2	TRBD1	TRBJ1-2	13	TGTGCCAGAGACAGGGGAGATGGCTATGGCTACACCTTC	CARDRGDGYGYTF
.	TRBV30	TRBD1	TRBJ2-7	15	TGTGCCTGGAGTGTACTTTCCAGGGGGAATGGCGAGCAGTACTTC	CAWSVLSRGNGEQYF
once	TRBV25-1	TRBD1	TRBJ1-2	15	TGTGCCAGCAGTGAGCGACAGGGGGCGAACTATGGCTACACCTTC	CASSERQGANYGYTF
few	TRBV10-3	.	TRBJ1-5	12	TGTGCCATCTCCTCTAGCAATCAGCCCCAGCATTTT	CAISSSNQPQHF
.	TRBV28	.	TRBJ2-1	12	TGTGCCAGCAGGTCAACAGGGAATGAGCAGTTCTTC	CASRSTGNEQFF
.	TRBV6-1	.	TRBJ2-1	16	TGTGCCAGCAGTGAAGCGGCAGGTGGCCCCTACAATGAGCAGTTCTTC	CASSEAAGGPYNEQFF
.	TRBV28	TRBD1	TRBJ1-2	16	TGTGCCAGCAGTTTCCCCGGGACAGAACATAACTATGGCTACACCTTC	CASSFPGTEHNYGYTF
.	TRBV5-5	TRBD1	TRBJ2-1	15	TGTGCCAGCAGCATAGCAGGACAGGCCTACAATGAGCAGTTCTTC	CASSIAGQAYNEQFF
once	TRBV9	TRBD2	TRBJ2-3	17	TGTGCCAGCAGCCTTGGGGCTAGCGGGGGGGGCACAGATACGCAGTATTTT	CASSLGASGGGTDTQYF
once	TRBV29-1	.	TRBJ1-1	13	TGCAGCGTTGTTTCCCAGATGAACACTGAAGCTTTCTTT	CSVVSQMNTEAFF
once	TRBV27	TRBD1	TRBJ2-1	15	TGTGCCAGCACGTTCGACGGGACAGCCTACAATGAGCAGTTCTTC	CASTFDGTAYNEQFF
.	TRBV24-1	.	TRBJ2-2	15	TGTGCCACCAGAGACGGAACTACGAACACCGGGGAGCTGTTTTTT	CATRDGTTNTGELFF
.	TRBV5-1	TRBD1	TRBJ2-1	16	TGCGCCAGCAGCTTGGCCCAGACAGGGGCATACAATGAGCAGTTCTTC	CASSLAQTGAYNEQFF
.	TRBV7-9	.	TRBJ2-5	15	TGTGCCAGCACCCTTAGCCTGGGGGCTGGCGAGACCCAGTACTTC	CASTLSLGAGETQYF
.	TRBV9	TRBD2	TRBJ2-2	17	TGTGCCAGCAGCGAAGGGACTAGCGAGATAGACACCGGGGAGCTGTTTTTT	CASSEGTSEIDTGELFF
.	TRBV12-5	TRBD1	TRBJ2-5	15	TGTGCTAGTGGTTTTCCCGGACAGGGGGAAGAGACCCAGTACTTC	CASGFPGQGEETQYF
.	TRBV5-1	.	TRBJ2-5	15	TGCGCCAGCAGACCGCACAGGGAGTACCAAGAGACCCAGTACTTC	CASRPHREYQETQYF
.	TRBV28	TRBD2	TRBJ2-1	15	TGTGCCAGCAGTTCTAGCGGTTACTCCTACAATGAGCAGTTCTTC	CASSSSGYSYNEQFF
once	TRBV1	.	TRBJ2-2	17	TGCACCAGCAGCCAAGACAATAGCGGGGTCCCCACCGGGGAGCTGTTTTTT	CTSSQDNSGVPTGELFF
.	TRBV5-6	TRBD1	TRBJ1-6	15	TGTGCCAGCAGCCCCCGCGGGACAGGCGATTCACCCCTCCACTTT	CASSPRGTGDSPLHF
.	TRBV4-1	.	TRBJ2-7	17	TGCGCCAGCAGCCAAGAAGGGGCCCTGACGGGCTCCTACGAGCAGTACTTC	CASSQEGALTGSYEQYF
.	TRBV5-1	TRBD1	TRBJ1-1	15	TGCGCCAGCAGCAACCGACAGGGGTCGAACACTGAAGCTTTCTTT	CASSNRQGSNTEAFF
.	TRBV4-1	.	TRBJ2-6	12	TGCGCCAGCGTCACACAGGGTAGGGTCCTGACTTTC	CASVTQGRVLTF
.	TRBV7-9	TRBD2	TRBJ2-1	14	TGTGCCAGCAGCCTCACTAGCGGGGGGGCCCGAGTTATCTTC	CASSLTSGGARVIF
.	TRBV11-2	TRBD1	TRBJ1-4	14	TGTGCCAGCAGCCGTGACAGGGTTTGGGAAAAACTGTTTTTT	CASSRDRVWEKLFF
.	TRBV28	TRBD1	TRBJ1-1	14	TGTGCCAGCAGCTACCGACAGGGATACACTGAAGCTTTCTTT	CASSYRQGYTEAFF
.	TRBV3-1/TRBV3-2	TRBD1	TRBJ2-7	14	TGTGCCAGCAGGGCCTTGGACAGGCTCTACGAGCAGTACTTC	CASRALDRLYEQYF
.	TRBV6-5	TRBD1	TRBJ1-1	15	TGTGCCAGCAGTCCCGGGACAGGGACGAACACTGAAGCTTTCTTT	CASSPGTGTNTEAFF
.	TRBV19	.	TRBJ1-1	15	TGTGCCAGTAGCTCCGGGACGGGGGGGAACACTGAAGCTTTCTTT	CASSSGTGGNTEAFF
once	TRBV20-1	.	TRBJ2-7	11	TGCAGTGCTAGTAGGGGCTACGAGCAGTACTTC	CSASRGYEQYF
.	TRBV6-4	TRBD2	TRBJ2-1	15	TGTGCCAGCAGTGAGGGGCTAGCGGGAGTCCTTGAGCAGTTCTTC	CASSEGLAGVLEQFF
once	TRBV20-1	.	TRBJ1-1	14	TGCAGTGCTAGTCTTGGGGGCGTGAACACTGAAGCTTTCTTT	CSASLGGVNTEAFF
.	TRBV28	.	TRBJ2-4	14	TGTGCCAGCAGTTTAATGGGGAGCAAAAACATTCAGTACTTC	CASSLMGSKNIQYF
once	TRBV19	.	TRBJ1-5	14	TGTGCCAGTAGTATAGTGGGCACAAATCAGCCCCAGCATTTT	CASSIVGTNQPQHF
.	TRBV29-1	.	TRBJ1-4	14	TGCAGCGTTGAACTGGGGCCTGTAAGTGAAAAACTGTTTTTT	CSVELGPVSEKLFF
few	TRBV6-7	TRBD2	TRBJ2-2	16	TGTGCCAGCAGTCCACGGACTAGCGGGGGGGCCGGGGAGCTGTTTTTT	CASSPRTSGGAGELFF
few	TRBV7-9	.	TRBJ2-1	15	TGTGCCAGCAGCCTAAACGAGGACAGCGGCAATGAGCAGTTCTTC	CASSLNEDSGNEQFF
once	TRBV5-4	.	TRBJ1-1	14	TGTGCCAGCAGCTCCCAAACGGGTAACACTGAAGCTTTCTTT	CASSSQTGNTEAFF
.	TRBV6-2/TRBV6-3	TRBD2	TRBJ2-5	18	TGTGCCAGCAGTTACACCGGGACTAGCCCTTTGTACCAAGAGACCCAGTACTTC	CASSYTGTSPLYQETQYF
.	TRBV7-2	.	TRBJ1-5	13	TGTGCCAGCAGCTTTACAGGGCTGGCGCCCCACCATTTT	CASSFTGLAPHHF
once	TRBV5-1	.	TRBJ1-6	18	TGCGCCAGCAGCTTTCTTGGTGTTCGGGATACGGTCGGTTCACCCCTCCACTTT	CASSFLGVRDTVGSPLHF
.	TRBV11-2	TRBD1	TRBJ1-2	14	TGTGCCAGCAGCTTGGACAGGGACAACTATGGCTACACCTTC	CASSLDRDNYGYTF
.	TRBV7-8	TRBD1	TRBJ2-7	12	TGTGCCAGCCGAGGGGGCGCCTACGAGCAGTACTTC	CASRGGAYEQYF
.	TRBV18	.	TRBJ1-2	14	TGTGCCAGCTCACCACCGGCAGCTAACTATGGCTACACCTTC	CASSPPAANYGYTF
.	TRBV9	TRBD1	TRBJ2-1	16	TGTGCCAGCAGCCCCTCCGGGACAGGGTGGTCTGATGAGCAGTTCTTC	CASSPSGTGWSDEQFF